Sequencing of this T cell receptor beta chain was carried out in a study of graft-versus-host responses after intestinal transplantation. About the study: Transplants were multivisceral, liver-intestinal, or isolated intestinal. Study-level results: Investigators detected GvH clones in recipient marrow, with some emerging earlier in ileum or blood. Early HvG declines after transplant were associated with peak circulating GvH clone levels.

In the case of this clone: Its cognate antigen is unknown.

Profiled with immunoSEQ multiplex PCR; TCRdb holds only in-frame clones, not every one. The profile shows 90,000 to 150,000 clones, approximately 95% of them singletons. This CDR3 comprises 13 residues. CDR1 and CDR2 (germline): WNHNN, SYGVQD (reference sequence). Trimming pared 5 bases from V and 3 bases from J, leaving 8 bases between. The J gene is TRBJ2-1, the V gene TRBV10-1; D unresolved. The source is a human donor who received an intestinal transplant. Sequencing was performed on unstimulated CD4+ T cells sorted from spleen or lymph node cells, taken before intestinal transplant. CDR3 residues: CASSSLRYNEQFF. The CDR3 DNA reads TGCGCCAGCAGTTCACTTCGCTACAATGAGCAGTTCTTC.